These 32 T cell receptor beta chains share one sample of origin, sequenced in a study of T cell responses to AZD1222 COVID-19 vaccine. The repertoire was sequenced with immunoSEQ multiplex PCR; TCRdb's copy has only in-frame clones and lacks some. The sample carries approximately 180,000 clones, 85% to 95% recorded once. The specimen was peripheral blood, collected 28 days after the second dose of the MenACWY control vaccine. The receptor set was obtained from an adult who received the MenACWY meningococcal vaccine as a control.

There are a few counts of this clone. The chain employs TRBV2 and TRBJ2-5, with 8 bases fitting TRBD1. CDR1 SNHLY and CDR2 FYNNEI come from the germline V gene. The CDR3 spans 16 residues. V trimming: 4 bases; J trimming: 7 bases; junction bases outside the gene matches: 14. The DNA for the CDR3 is TGTGCCAGCAGTGTGACCTTGGGACAGGAGAGAGCGACCCAGTACTTC. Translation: CASSVTLGQERATQYF.

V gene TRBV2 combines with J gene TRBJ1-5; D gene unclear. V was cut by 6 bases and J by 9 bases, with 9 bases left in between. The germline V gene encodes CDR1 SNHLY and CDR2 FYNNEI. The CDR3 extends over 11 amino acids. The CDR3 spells CASRLKGPQHF. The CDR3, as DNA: TGTGCCAGCAGGCTAAAGGGGCCCCAGCATTTT.

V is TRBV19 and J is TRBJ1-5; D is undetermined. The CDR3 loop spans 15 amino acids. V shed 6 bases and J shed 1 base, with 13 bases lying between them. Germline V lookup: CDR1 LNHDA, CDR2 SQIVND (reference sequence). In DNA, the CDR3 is TGTGCCAGTAGCCCGCCAGGTTGGAGCAATCAGCCCCAGCATTTT. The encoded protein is CASSPPGWSNQPQHF.

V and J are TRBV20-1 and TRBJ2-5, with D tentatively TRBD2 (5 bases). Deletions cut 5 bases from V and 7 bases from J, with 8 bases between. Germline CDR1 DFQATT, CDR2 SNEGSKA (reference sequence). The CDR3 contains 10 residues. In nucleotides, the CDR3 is TGCAGTGCTTTAGCGAGGACCCAGTACTTC. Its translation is CSALARTQYF.

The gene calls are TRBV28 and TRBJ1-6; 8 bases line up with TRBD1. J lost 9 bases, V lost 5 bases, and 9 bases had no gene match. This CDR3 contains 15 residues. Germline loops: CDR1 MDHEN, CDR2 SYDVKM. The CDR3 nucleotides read TGTGCCAGCAGTCTGGGGGGGACAGGCGGTTCACCCCTCCACTTT. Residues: CASSLGGTGGSPLHF.

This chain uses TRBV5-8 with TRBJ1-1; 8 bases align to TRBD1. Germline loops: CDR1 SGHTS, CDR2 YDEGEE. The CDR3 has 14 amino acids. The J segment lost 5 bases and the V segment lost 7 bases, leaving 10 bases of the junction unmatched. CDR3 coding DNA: TGTGCCAGCGGCTCCCAGGGGGCGAGGACTGAAGCTTTCTTT. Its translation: CASGSQGARTEAFF.

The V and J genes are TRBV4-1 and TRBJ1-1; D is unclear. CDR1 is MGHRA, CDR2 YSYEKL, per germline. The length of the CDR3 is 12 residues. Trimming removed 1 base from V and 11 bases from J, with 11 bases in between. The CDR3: CASSQVPGWAFF. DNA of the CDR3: TGCGCCAGCAGCCAAGTACCGGGGTGGGCTTTCTTT.

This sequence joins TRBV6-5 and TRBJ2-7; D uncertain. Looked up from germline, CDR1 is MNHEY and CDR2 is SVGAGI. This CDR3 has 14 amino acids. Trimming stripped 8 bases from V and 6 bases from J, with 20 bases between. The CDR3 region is CASLVRATYPEQYF. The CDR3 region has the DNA TGTGCCAGCCTTGTTCGGGCTACCTACCCCGAGCAGTACTTC.

The CDR3 DNA reads TGCGCCAGCGTTCCAGGGGGGACGAACACTGAAGCTTTCTTT. Translating it yields CASVPGGTNTEAFF. This chain connects TRBV10-1 to TRBJ1-1; 7 bases match TRBD1. This CDR3 region has 14 residues. V shed 8 bases and J 1 base; nucleotides not matched to a gene: 7. From germline, CDR1 is WNHNN and CDR2 SYGVQD (reference sequence).

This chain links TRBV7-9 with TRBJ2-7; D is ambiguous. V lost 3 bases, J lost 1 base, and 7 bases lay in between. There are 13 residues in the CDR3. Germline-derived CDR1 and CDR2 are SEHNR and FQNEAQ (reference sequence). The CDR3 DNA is TGTGCCAGCAGCTTTCCAGGTTCCTACGAGCAGTACTTC. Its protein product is CASSFPGSYEQYF.

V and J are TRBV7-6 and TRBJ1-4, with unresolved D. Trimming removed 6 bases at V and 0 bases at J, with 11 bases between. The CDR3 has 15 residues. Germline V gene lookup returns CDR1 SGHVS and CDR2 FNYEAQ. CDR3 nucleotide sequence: TGTGCCAGCAGTAAAAACAGTGCAACTAATGAAAAACTGTTTTTT. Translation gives CASSKNSATNEKLFF.

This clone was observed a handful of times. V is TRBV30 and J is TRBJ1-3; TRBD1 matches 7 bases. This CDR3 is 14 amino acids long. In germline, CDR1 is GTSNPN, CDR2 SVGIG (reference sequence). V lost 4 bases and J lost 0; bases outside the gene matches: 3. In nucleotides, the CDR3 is TGTGCCTGGACGACAGGGTTCTCTGGAAACACCATATATTTT. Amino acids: CAWTTGFSGNTIYF.

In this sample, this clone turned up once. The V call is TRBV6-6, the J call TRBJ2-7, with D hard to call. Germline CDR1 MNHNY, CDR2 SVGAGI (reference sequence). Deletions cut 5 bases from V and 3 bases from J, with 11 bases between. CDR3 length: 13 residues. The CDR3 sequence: CASSRGDLYEQYF. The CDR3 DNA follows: TGTGCCAGCAGTAGAGGCGACCTCTACGAGCAGTACTTC.

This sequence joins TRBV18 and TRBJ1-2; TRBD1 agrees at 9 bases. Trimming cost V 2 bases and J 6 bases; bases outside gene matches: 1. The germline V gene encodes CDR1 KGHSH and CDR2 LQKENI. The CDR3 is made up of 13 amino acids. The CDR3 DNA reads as TGTGCCAGCTCACCAGGGGACAGGGATGGCTACACCTTC. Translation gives CASSPGDRDGYTF.

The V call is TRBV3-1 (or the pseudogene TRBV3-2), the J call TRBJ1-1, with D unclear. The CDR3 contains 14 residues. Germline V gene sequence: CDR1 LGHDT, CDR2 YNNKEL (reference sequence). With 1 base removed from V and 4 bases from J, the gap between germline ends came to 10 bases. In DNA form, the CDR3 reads TGTGCCAGCAGCCAAGGGGTAGAAGGCACTGAAGCTTTCTTT. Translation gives CASSQGVEGTEAFF.

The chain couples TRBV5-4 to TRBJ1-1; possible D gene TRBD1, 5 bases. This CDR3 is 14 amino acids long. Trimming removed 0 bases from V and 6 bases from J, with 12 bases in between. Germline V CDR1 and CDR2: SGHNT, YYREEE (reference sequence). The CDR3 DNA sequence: TGTGCCAGCAGCTTGGCGTCAGGGACCCCTGAAGCTTTCTTT. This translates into CASSLASGTPEAFF.

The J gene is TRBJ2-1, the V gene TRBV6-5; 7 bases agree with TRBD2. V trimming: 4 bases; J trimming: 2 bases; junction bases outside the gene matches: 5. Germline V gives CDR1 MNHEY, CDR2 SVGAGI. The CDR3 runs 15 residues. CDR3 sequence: CASSSTSPTYNEQFF. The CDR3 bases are TGTGCCAGCAGTTCGACTAGCCCAACCTACAATGAGCAGTTCTTC.

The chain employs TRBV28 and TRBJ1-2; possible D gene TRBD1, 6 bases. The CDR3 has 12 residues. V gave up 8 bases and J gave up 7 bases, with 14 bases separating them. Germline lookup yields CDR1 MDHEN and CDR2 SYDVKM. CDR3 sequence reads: CASGRGAGGYTF. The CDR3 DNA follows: TGTGCCAGCGGACGGGGGGCTGGTGGCTACACCTTC.

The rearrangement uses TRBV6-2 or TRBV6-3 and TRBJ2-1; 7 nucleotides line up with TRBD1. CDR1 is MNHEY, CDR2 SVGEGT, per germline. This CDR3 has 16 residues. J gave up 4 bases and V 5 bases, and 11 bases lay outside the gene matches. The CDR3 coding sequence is TGTGCCAGCAGTATCATCCCGGGACAGCTATACAATGAGCAGTTCTTC. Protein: CASSIIPGQLYNEQFF.

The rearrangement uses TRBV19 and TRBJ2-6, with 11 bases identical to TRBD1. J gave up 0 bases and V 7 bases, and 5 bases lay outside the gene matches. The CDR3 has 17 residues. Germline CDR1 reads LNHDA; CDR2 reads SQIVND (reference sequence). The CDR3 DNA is TGTGCCAGTAACCGGGACAGGGGGGACTCTGGGGCCAACGTCCTGACTTTC. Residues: CASNRDRGDSGANVLTF.

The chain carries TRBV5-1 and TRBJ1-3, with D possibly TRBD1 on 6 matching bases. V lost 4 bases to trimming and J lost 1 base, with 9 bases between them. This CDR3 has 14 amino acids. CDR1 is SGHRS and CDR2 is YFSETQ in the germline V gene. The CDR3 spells CASSQGTSGNTIYF. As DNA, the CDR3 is TGCGCCAGCAGCCAAGGGACATCTGGAAACACCATATATTTT.

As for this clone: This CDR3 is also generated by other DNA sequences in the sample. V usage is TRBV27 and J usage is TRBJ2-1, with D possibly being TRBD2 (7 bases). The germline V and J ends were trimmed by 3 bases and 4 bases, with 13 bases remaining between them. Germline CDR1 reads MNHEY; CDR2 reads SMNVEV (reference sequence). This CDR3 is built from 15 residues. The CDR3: CASSFTGGAYNEQFF. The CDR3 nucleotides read TGTGCCAGCAGTTTCACGGGGGGCGCATACAATGAGCAGTTCTTC.

This CDR3 is CASSPNRGDYYGYTF. CDR3 coding DNA: TGTGCCAGCTCACCAAACAGGGGGGACTACTATGGCTACACCTTC. This sequence joins TRBV18 and TRBJ1-2, with 8 bases aligning to TRBD1. Per germline, CDR1 KGHSH and CDR2 LQKENI. J gave up 3 bases and V 2 bases, and 5 bases lay outside the gene matches. This CDR3 has 15 residues.

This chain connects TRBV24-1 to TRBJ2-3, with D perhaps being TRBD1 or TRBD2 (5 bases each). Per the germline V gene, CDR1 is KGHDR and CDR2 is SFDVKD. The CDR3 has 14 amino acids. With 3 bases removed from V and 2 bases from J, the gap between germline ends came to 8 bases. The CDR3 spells CATSDGGPTDTQYF. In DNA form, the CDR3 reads TGTGCCACCAGTGATGGGGGACCCACAGATACGCAGTATTTT.

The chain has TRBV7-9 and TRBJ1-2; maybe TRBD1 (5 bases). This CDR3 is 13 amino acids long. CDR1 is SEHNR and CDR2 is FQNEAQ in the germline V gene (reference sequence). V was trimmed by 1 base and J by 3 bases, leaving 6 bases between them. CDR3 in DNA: TGTGCCAGCAGCTTAGGGGGGGACTATGGCTACACCTTC. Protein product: CASSLGGDYGYTF.

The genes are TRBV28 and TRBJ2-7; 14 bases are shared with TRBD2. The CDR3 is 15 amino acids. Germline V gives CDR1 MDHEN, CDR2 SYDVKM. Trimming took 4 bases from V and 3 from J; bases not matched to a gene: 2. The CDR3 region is CASSSGTSGGYEQYF. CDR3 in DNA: TGTGCCAGCAGTTCCGGGACTAGCGGGGGCTACGAGCAGTACTTC.

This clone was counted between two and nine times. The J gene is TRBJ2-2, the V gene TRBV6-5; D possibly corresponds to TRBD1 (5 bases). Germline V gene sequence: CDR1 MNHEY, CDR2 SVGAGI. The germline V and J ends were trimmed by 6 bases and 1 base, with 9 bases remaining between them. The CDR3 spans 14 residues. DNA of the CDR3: TGTGCCAGCAGAAAGGGGTTGAACACCGGGGAGCTGTTTTTT. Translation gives CASRKGLNTGELFF.

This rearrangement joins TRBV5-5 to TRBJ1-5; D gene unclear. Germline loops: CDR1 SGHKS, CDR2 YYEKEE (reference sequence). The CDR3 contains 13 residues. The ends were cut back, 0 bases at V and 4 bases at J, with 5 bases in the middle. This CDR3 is CASSLVENQPQHF. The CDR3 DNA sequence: TGTGCCAGCAGCTTGGTGGAGAATCAGCCCCAGCATTTT.

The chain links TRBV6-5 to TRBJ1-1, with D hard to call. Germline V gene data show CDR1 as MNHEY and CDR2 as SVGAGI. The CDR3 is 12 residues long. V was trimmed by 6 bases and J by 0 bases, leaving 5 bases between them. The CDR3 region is CASRTVNTEAFF. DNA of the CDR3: TGTGCCAGCAGAACAGTGAACACTGAAGCTTTCTTT.

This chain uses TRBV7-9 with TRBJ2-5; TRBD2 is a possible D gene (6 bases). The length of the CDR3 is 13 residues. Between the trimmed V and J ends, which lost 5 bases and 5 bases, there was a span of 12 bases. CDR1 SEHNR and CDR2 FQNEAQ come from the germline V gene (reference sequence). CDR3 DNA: TGTGCCAGCAGCCCTCGGGACTGGGAGACCCAGTACTTC. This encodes CASSPRDWETQYF.

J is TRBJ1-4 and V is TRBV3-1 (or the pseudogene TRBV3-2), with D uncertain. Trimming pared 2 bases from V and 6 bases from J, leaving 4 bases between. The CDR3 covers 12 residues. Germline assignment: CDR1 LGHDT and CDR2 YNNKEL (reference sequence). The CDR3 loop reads CASSQFDEKLFF. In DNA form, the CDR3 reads TGTGCCAGCAGCCAATTCGATGAAAAACTGTTTTTT.

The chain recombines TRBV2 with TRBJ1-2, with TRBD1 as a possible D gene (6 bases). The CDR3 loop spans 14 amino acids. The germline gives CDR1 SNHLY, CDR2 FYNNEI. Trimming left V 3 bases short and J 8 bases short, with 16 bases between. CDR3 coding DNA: TGTGCCAGCAGTGACGTCAGGGGAAGAGGGGGCTACACCTTC. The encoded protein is CASSDVRGRGGYTF.